The next 27 T cell receptor beta chains were all read from a single sample in a study of T cell responses to AZD1222 COVID-19 vaccine. The table came from immunoSEQ multiplex PCR; TCRdb's copy has only in-frame clones and leaves some out. Of approximately 130,000 clones listed, about 88% are singletons. Sequenced here: peripheral blood, sampled 28 days after the second AZD1222 dose. These receptors were collected from an adult who received the AZD1222 COVID-19 vaccine.

J is TRBJ1-2 and V is TRBV9; unclear D gene. Trimming took 0 bases from V and 2 from J, leaving 8 bases between them. Germline lookup yields CDR1 SGDLS and CDR2 YYNGEE. This CDR3 has 14 amino acids. The CDR3: CASSVDTRNYGYTF. In DNA form, the CDR3 reads TGTGCCAGCAGCGTAGACACGAGAAACTATGGCTACACCTTC.

The chain is built from TRBV5-1 and TRBJ2-2, with TRBD2 identical over 10 bases. V gave up 2 bases and J gave up 5 bases; unmatched junction bases: 6. CDR1 and CDR2 (germline): SGHRS, YFSETQ. The CDR3 consists of 16 residues. The CDR3 here is CASSLRGLASTGELFF. The CDR3 nucleotides are TGCGCCAGCAGCTTAAGGGGACTAGCGTCGACCGGGGAGCTGTTTTTT.

The chain is built from TRBV3-1 (or the pseudogene TRBV3-2) and TRBJ2-7; maybe TRBD1 (5 bases). V was pared by 4 bases and J by 4 bases, with 11 bases between. From germline, CDR1 is LGHDT and CDR2 YNNKEL (reference sequence). This CDR3 has 13 residues. CDR3: CASSLQAAYEQYF. CDR3 nucleotides: TGTGCCAGCAGCCTACAGGCCGCGTACGAGCAGTACTTC.

The chain combines TRBV3-1 (or the pseudogene TRBV3-2) with TRBJ1-2; D gene uncertain. This CDR3 has 12 amino acids. Trimming pared 0 bases from V and 10 bases from J, leaving 9 bases between. Germline lookup yields CDR1 LGHDT and CDR2 YNNKEL (reference sequence). The CDR3 DNA follows: TGTGCCAGCAGCCAAGATTGGTTCCCCTACACCTTC. Encoded protein: CASSQDWFPYTF.

This chain joins TRBV30 and TRBJ2-7, with a possible D match to TRBD2 (5 bases). Germline V gene sequence: CDR1 GTSNPN, CDR2 SVGIG (reference sequence). This CDR3 spans 14 amino acids. Deletions cut 4 bases from V and 5 bases from J, with 18 bases between. This chain's CDR3 is CAWNTGLPGNEQYF. In DNA form, the CDR3 reads TGTGCCTGGAACACGGGTCTGCCGGGGAACGAGCAGTACTTC.

The V call is TRBV7-7, the J call TRBJ1-5; no reliable D call. Germline CDR1 reads SSHAT; CDR2 reads FNYEAQ (reference sequence). V dropped 6 bases and J dropped 10 bases, with 10 bases sitting between them. The CDR3 is 11 residues long. The CDR3, as DNA: TGTGCCAGCAGACCCTCCGCTCCCCAGCATTTT. Translation gives CASRPSAPQHF. The full variable domain, its missing parts supplied by reference TRBV7-7 and TRBJ1-5, is GAGVSQSPRYKVTKRGQDVTLRCDPISSHATLYWYQQALGQGPEFLTYFNYEAQPDKSGLPSDRFSAERPEGSISTLTIQRTEQRDSAMYRCASRPSAPQHFGDGTRLSIL.

The chain joins TRBV6-5 to TRBJ1-2; a possible D gene is TRBD1 (6 bases). The ends were cut back, 5 bases at V and 4 bases at J, with 17 bases in the middle. This CDR3 is built from 15 residues. Looked up from germline, CDR1 is MNHEY and CDR2 is SVGAGI. The CDR3 loop is CASSPQRGLRYGYTF. The CDR3 DNA sequence: TGTGCCAGCAGTCCCCAGCGGGGGCTACGCTATGGCTACACCTTC.

The chain joins TRBV4-2 to TRBJ1-5; no definite D call. The V gene lost 4 bases and the J gene lost 2 bases, with 9 bases spanning the gap. This CDR3 comprises 14 residues. CDR1 is LGHNA, CDR2 YNFKEQ, per germline. CDR3 amino acids: CASSPLVGNQPQHF. The CDR3 bases are TGTGCCAGCAGCCCTCTGGTCGGCAATCAGCCCCAGCATTTT.

The sample holds a few counts of this clone. The chain carries TRBV5-1 and TRBJ1-3; no clear D. The V gene lost 0 bases and the J gene lost 2 bases, with 6 bases spanning the gap. Germline CDR1 reads SGHRS; CDR2 reads YFSETQ. CDR3 size: 14 residues. CDR3 sequence reads: CASSLGTAGNTIYF. The DNA for the CDR3 is TGCGCCAGCAGCTTGGGGACTGCTGGAAACACCATATATTTT.

This chain joins TRBV19 and TRBJ1-2; D may be TRBD1 (5 bases). The CDR3 length is 15 residues. The germline CDR1 and CDR2 sequences are LNHDA and SQIVND (reference sequence). Trimming cost V 4 bases and J 2 bases, with 14 bases left between them. DNA for the CDR3: TGTGCCAGTAGTACCCTTCTGGGGGGGAACTATGGCTACACCTTC. Translated: CASSTLLGGNYGYTF.

This clone was detected a few times. V and J are TRBV15 and TRBJ1-3; D gene uncertain. V was clipped by 0 bases and J by 3 bases, with 9 bases between them. Germline CDR1 is LNHNV and CDR2 is YYDKDF (reference sequence). This CDR3 has 15 amino acids. CDR3 residues: CATSRDRGNGNTIYF. CDR3 DNA sequence: TGTGCCACCAGCAGAGATCGAGGGAATGGAAACACCATATATTTT. Supplemented by reference TRBV15 and TRBJ1-3, the full variable domain reads DAMVIQNPRYQVTQFGKPVTLSCSQTLNHNVMYWYQQKSSQAPKLLFHYYDKDFNNEADTPDNFQSRRPNTSFCFLDIRSPGLGDTAMYLCATSRDRGNGNTIYFGEGSWLTVV.

The chain combines TRBV2 with TRBJ2-7; TRBD2 agrees at 7 bases. After removal of 10 bases from V and 7 bases from J, the junction contained 10 bases not matched to a gene. The CDR3 is 12 residues long. Per the germline V gene, CDR1 is SNHLY and CDR2 is FYNNEI. This CDR3 reads CATRGTAGEQYF. The CDR3 bases are TGTGCCACCCGGGGTACAGCGGGGGAGCAGTACTTC.

The chain is built from TRBV4-3 and TRBJ1-1, with TRBD1 as a possible D gene (6 bases). Germline-derived CDR1 and CDR2 are LGHNA and YSLEER. The CDR3 extends over 15 amino acids. Trimming removed 0 bases from V and 3 bases from J, with 11 bases in between. The CDR3 sequence: CASSQELGHYTEAFF. CDR3 bases: TGCGCCAGCAGCCAAGAACTGGGACACTACACTGAAGCTTTCTTT.

The genes are TRBV5-1 and TRBJ2-3; either TRBD1 or TRBD2 may supply D (5 bases each). The V gene lost 0 bases and the J gene lost 3 bases, with 8 bases spanning the gap. Germline CDR1 SGHRS, CDR2 YFSETQ. This CDR3 spans 14 amino acids. The CDR3 DNA reads TGCGCCAGCAGCTTGGGGGGACCTACAGATACGCAGTATTTT. Protein product: CASSLGGPTDTQYF.

This clone was counted between two and nine times. The chain joins TRBV10-1 to TRBJ2-7; 8 nucleotides agree with TRBD1. Germline-derived CDR1 and CDR2 are WNHNN and SYGVQD (reference sequence). J lost 6 bases, V lost 5 bases, and 6 bases had no gene match. CDR3 length equals 13 residues. This CDR3 is CASSFGQGSEQYF. The CDR3 nucleotides are TGCGCCAGCAGTTTTGGACAGGGATCCGAGCAGTACTTC.

This clone was recorded once. V usage is TRBV2 and J usage is TRBJ1-4, with D maybe TRBD1 (6 bases). The CDR3 is made up of 14 amino acids. V was cut by 8 bases and J by 7 bases, with 17 bases left in between. CDR1 and CDR2 from the germline V gene are SNHLY and FYNNEI. The CDR3 loop is CASSGGRASEKLFF. DNA for the CDR3: TGTGCCAGCTCTGGGGGCAGGGCGAGTGAAAAACTGTTTTTT.

The V and J genes are TRBV10-3 and TRBJ2-5; 8 nucleotides match TRBD2. J lost 4 bases, V lost 2 bases, and 12 bases had no gene match. The CDR3 length is 17 residues. The germline gives CDR1 ENHRY, CDR2 SYGVKD. The CDR3 reads CAISEAIGGSGIETQYF. In DNA, the CDR3 is TGTGCCATCAGTGAGGCGATAGGGGGTAGCGGGATAGAGACCCAGTACTTC.

The chain combines TRBV2 with TRBJ1-4; TRBD1 matches 8 bases. The V and J ends lost 6 bases and 7 bases, in that order; junction bases with no gene match: 4. Germline V lookup: CDR1 SNHLY, CDR2 FYNNEI. This CDR3 comprises 13 residues. In DNA, the CDR3 is TGTGCCAGCAGGACAGGGGCAAGTGAAAAACTGTTTTTT. Protein product: CASRTGASEKLFF.

This chain uses TRBV5-1 with TRBJ1-1; D remains unclear. Germline CDR1 reads SGHRS; CDR2 reads YFSETQ. The CDR3 covers 13 residues. Trimming shortened V by 1 base and J by 3 bases, and 7 bases separated the two germline ends. CDR3 in amino acids: CASSLSPDTEAFF. CDR3 nucleotides: TGCGCCAGCAGCTTGAGCCCGGACACTGAAGCTTTCTTT.

The CDR3 DNA follows: TGTGCCAGCAGCTTCCCCGGCGGGGAAAAACTGTTTTTT. It yields the protein CASSFPGGEKLFF. The rearrangement uses TRBV5-4 and TRBJ1-4; no definite D call. The CDR3 contains 13 residues. V was pared by 2 bases and J by 8 bases, with 10 bases between. The V gene's germline CDR1 is SGHNT and CDR2 YYREEE (reference sequence).

This chain connects TRBV18 to TRBJ1-2; D remains ambiguous. V was pared by 3 bases and J by 0 bases, with 5 bases between. The CDR3 consists of 13 residues. Germline-derived CDR1 and CDR2 are KGHSH and LQKENI. The CDR3 loop reads CASSPGTNYGYTF. The DNA of the CDR3 is TGTGCCAGCTCACCGGGCACTAACTATGGCTACACCTTC.

The CDR3 nucleotides read TGTGCCAGCAGCGTACAGGGTTCCTACAATGAGCAGTTCTTC. Encoded protein: CASSVQGSYNEQFF. This chain uses TRBV7-9 with TRBJ2-1, with a weak D call TRBD1 (6 bases). Germline values: CDR1 SEHNR, CDR2 FQNEAQ (reference sequence). The V end lost 5 bases, the J end lost 1 base, and 9 bases lay between the germline ends. The length of the CDR3 is 14 residues.

The chain joins TRBV5-4 to TRBJ1-2, with 12 bases identical to TRBD1. The CDR3 runs 15 residues. V gave up 4 bases and J gave up 3 bases; unmatched junction bases: 4. CDR1 and CDR2 (germline): SGHNT, YYREEE (reference sequence). The CDR3 region has the DNA TGTGCCAGCAGCACGGGACAGGGGGCTTACTATGGCTACACCTTC. Amino acids: CASSTGQGAYYGYTF.

The chain employs TRBV5-8 and TRBJ1-5, with D possibly matching TRBD1 (6 bases). Trimming took 2 bases from V and 4 from J, leaving 22 bases between them. CDR1 SGHTS and CDR2 YDEGEE come from the germline V gene. CDR3 size: 18 residues. CDR3 in amino acids: CASSLKGGWGAFNQPQHF. Here the CDR3 DNA reads TGTGCCAGCAGCTTAAAAGGGGGTTGGGGGGCCTTTAATCAGCCCCAGCATTTT.

This chain links TRBV15 with TRBJ2-2; D call uncertain. The CDR3 has 17 residues. Germline CDR1 is LNHNV and CDR2 is YYDKDF (reference sequence). The V and J ends lost 0 bases and 6 bases respectively, with 17 bases between them. This CDR3 reads CATSRDRPITGPGELFF. The CDR3 nucleotides read TGTGCCACCAGCAGAGATAGGCCAATTACGGGCCCCGGGGAGCTGTTTTTT.

The V and J genes are TRBV19 and TRBJ1-1; D may be TRBD1 (5 bases). Germline CDR1 LNHDA, CDR2 SQIVND (reference sequence). CDR3 size: 12 residues. V was clipped by 6 bases and J by 10 bases, with 15 bases between them. CDR3 DNA sequence: TGTGCCAGTAGGGTGGGGGGTATAGGAGCTTTCTTT. Its translation: CASRVGGIGAFF.

The sample holds a few counts of this clone. This chain links TRBV7-3 with TRBJ2-7; maybe TRBD2 (5 bases). In germline, CDR1 is SGHTA, CDR2 FQGTGA. The CDR3 sequence is 13 residues long. With 2 bases removed from V and 2 bases from J, the gap between germline ends came to 7 bases. CDR3 nucleotide sequence: TGTGCCAGCAGCTTAGAGGGTACCTACGAGCAGTACTTC. Translation: CASSLEGTYEQYF.